This TCR beta chain was found in a study of blood T cell repertoires in COVID-19. Data came from immunoSEQ multiplex PCR; TCRdb stores just in-frame clones and leaves some out. Among roughly 300,000 clones, 86% were seen once, and the ten largest hold 9.5% to 15%. The CDR3 has 14 amino acids. V dropped 4 bases and J dropped 4; count of bases not matched to a gene: 5. CDR1 is KGHSH, CDR2 LQKENI, per germline. Seattle patients were enrolled while actively infected and followed longitudinally. The origin of this receptor is a woman aged 25 to 39 with COVID-19, enrolled during active disease. Source material: peripheral blood. V usage is TRBV18 and J usage is TRBJ1-1; 8 positions match TRBD1. The DNA for the CDR3 is TGTGCCAGCTCACTCCGGGACAGGATCACTGAAGCTTTCTTT. Encoded protein: CASSLRDRITEAFF.